One sample yielded the 13 T cell receptor beta chains listed below, sequenced in a study of cytomegalovirus exposure and HLA in healthy donors. PCR used 60 Vbeta primers and 13 Jbeta primers. Method: immunoSEQ multiplex PCR; TCRdb's copy keeps in-frame clones and lacks some. This table holds roughly 93,000 clones, roughly 76% found once. The sample consisted of PBMCs. Source of these receptors: a human donor in good health.

J is TRBJ2-1 and V is TRBV5-1; 7 nucleotides agree with TRBD1. With 3 bases clipped from V and 0 bases from J, the junction kept 3 bases outside the gene matches. The germline gives CDR1 SGHRS, CDR2 YFSETQ. The CDR3 is 15 amino acids. The CDR3: CASSSTGFSYNEQFF. The DNA for the CDR3 is TGCGCCAGCAGCTCGACAGGGTTCTCCTACAATGAGCAGTTCTTC.

The rearrangement links TRBV10-3 to TRBJ2-7; 9 bases align to TRBD2. V was pared by 8 bases and J by 0 bases, with 5 bases of the junction left unmatched. Germline loops: CDR1 ENHRY, CDR2 SYGVKD. The CDR3 has 14 residues. CDR3 in DNA: TGTGCCATCTCCGCTAGCGGGACCTCCTACGAGCAGTACTTC. Translated, it gives CAISASGTSYEQYF.

The table lists this clone with a few counts. The V and J genes are TRBV6-6 and TRBJ1-6; no clear D gene. Germline assignment: CDR1 MNHNY and CDR2 SVGAGI (reference sequence). V dropped 6 bases and J dropped 5 bases, with 11 bases sitting between them. The CDR3 extends over 14 amino acids. The CDR3 DNA follows: TGTGCCAGCAGCTCCTACGGGGATAATTCACCCCTCCACTTT. Translation gives CASSSYGDNSPLHF.

The chain has TRBV19 and TRBJ2-1; 7 bases align to TRBD2. J was trimmed by 2 bases and V by 8 bases; bases with no gene match: 9. This CDR3 is 15 amino acids long. Germline values: CDR1 LNHDA, CDR2 SQIVND (reference sequence). The CDR3 here is CASSPSSGTYNEQFF. In DNA form, the CDR3 reads TGTGCCAGTTCCCCGTCTAGCGGAACCTACAATGAGCAGTTCTTC.

There are a few counts of this clone. The V gene is TRBV7-8, the J gene TRBJ2-5; D is ambiguous. Between the trimmed V and J ends, which lost 4 bases and 5 bases, there was a span of 11 bases. The germline CDR1 and CDR2 sequences are SGHVS and FQNEAQ. The CDR3 length is 13 residues. In DNA form, the CDR3 reads TGTGCCAGCAGCTCCTCCTTTCCCGAGACCCAGTACTTC. Translation: CASSSSFPETQYF.

This clone turned up a few times. V and J are TRBV6-6 and TRBJ2-7, with D possibly TRBD1 on 6 matching bases. Trimming left V 7 bases short and J 3 bases short, with 13 bases between. Per germline, CDR1 MNHNY and CDR2 SVGAGI (reference sequence). The CDR3 extends over 13 amino acids. The CDR3 DNA reads as TGTGCCAGCACTCCCCGGGGACACTACGAGCAGTACTTC. This gives the protein CASTPRGHYEQYF.

The chain carries TRBV28 and TRBJ1-2; a possible D gene is TRBD1 (6 bases). Trimming took off 5 bases at V and 1 base at J, with 14 bases between the two ends. CDR3 length equals 15 residues. Germline assignment: CDR1 MDHEN and CDR2 SYDVKM. CDR3 sequence (DNA): TGTGCCAGCAGTACCGCAGGGGAAGATAACTATGGCTACACCTTC. The encoded protein is CASSTAGEDNYGYTF.

The J gene is TRBJ1-3, the V gene TRBV5-1; no reliable D call. The V end was cut by 1 base, the J end by 0 bases, with 14 bases between. The V gene's germline CDR1 is SGHRS and CDR2 YFSETQ. This CDR3 has 17 amino acids. CDR3 protein: CASSLTVAGISGNTIYF. The CDR3 coding sequence is TGCGCCAGCAGCTTGACCGTCGCAGGCATCTCTGGAAACACCATATATTTT.

The rearrangement joins TRBV7-7 to TRBJ2-7, with 11 positions matching TRBD1. The CDR3 sequence is 15 residues long. Looked up from germline, CDR1 is SSHAT and CDR2 is FNYEAQ (reference sequence). Unmatched junction bases numbered 6, after V lost 4 bases and J lost 4 bases. In DNA form, the CDR3 reads TGTGCCAGCAGCTACGGACAGGGGGCTGCGTACGAGCAGTACTTC. Its translation is CASSYGQGAAYEQYF.

The CDR3 is CASSFRRTSGVEQYF. Here the CDR3 DNA reads TGTGCCAGCAGCTTCCGGAGGACTAGCGGAGTCGAGCAGTACTTC. The chain carries TRBV7-2 and TRBJ2-7, with TRBD2 identical over 10 bases. The V segment lost 3 bases and the J segment 6 bases; nucleotides outside the gene matches: 8. The CDR3 runs 15 residues. Germline V gene data show CDR1 as SGHTA and CDR2 as FQGNSA.

The V call is TRBV7-9, the J call TRBJ1-1; TRBD1 is a possible D gene (6 bases). There are 15 residues in the CDR3. CDR1 and CDR2 (germline): SEHNR, FQNEAQ (reference sequence). Trimming took off 5 bases at V and 5 bases at J, with 18 bases between the two ends. In DNA, the CDR3 is TGTGCCAGCAGCCCTGCCCGCAGGGGCAGGACTGAAGCTTTCTTT. Residues: CASSPARRGRTEAFF.

The chain carries TRBV5-1 and TRBJ2-3, with a tentative D call TRBD1 (5 bases). This CDR3 spans 14 amino acids. The germline V gene has CDR1 SGHRS and CDR2 YFSETQ. Trimming took off 2 bases at V and 2 bases at J, with 9 bases between the two ends. The DNA for the CDR3 is TGCGCCAGCAGCTTTGGGGCCCCCACAGATACGCAGTATTTT. Residues: CASSFGAPTDTQYF.

The genes are TRBV10-3 and TRBJ2-7; TRBD2 agrees at 7 bases. V lost 3 bases to trimming and J lost 3 bases; unmatched junction nucleotides: 8. CDR1 and CDR2 (germline): ENHRY, SYGVKD. CDR3 length equals 15 residues. Written as DNA, the CDR3 is TGTGCCATCAGTGAAATTCGGGAGGCAGGCTACGAGCAGTACTTC. Translation: CAISEIREAGYEQYF.